The 17 T cell receptor beta chains presented below share a single source sample, sequenced in a study of shared clonotypes between healthy human individuals. Only in-frame clones appear in the TCRdb table, and some are missing; sequencing was by immunoSEQ multiplex PCR. This table has some 550,000 clones, 97% appearing once. Source material: naive CD4+ T cells sorted from blood. Subset of the sample: CD45RA+ positively selected. These receptors originate from a woman in her twenties or thirties in good health.

The V gene is TRBV4-1, the J gene TRBJ2-7; D gene ambiguous. With 9 bases removed from V and 2 bases from J, the gap between germline ends came to 14 bases. This CDR3 has 13 residues. In germline, CDR1 is MGHRA, CDR2 YSYEKL. CDR3 protein: CASKQIGAYEQYF. CDR3 sequence (DNA): TGCGCCAGTAAACAGATTGGGGCCTACGAGCAGTACTTC.

The V gene is TRBV28, the J gene TRBJ1-1; D not certain. Trimming removed 3 bases from V and 11 bases from J, with 13 bases in between. The CDR3 covers 12 residues. Germline V CDR1 and CDR2: MDHEN, SYDVKM. In DNA, the CDR3 is TGTGCCAGCAGTTTTACGGAACGCCAGGCTTTCTTT. It encodes CASSFTERQAFF.

The chain combines TRBV7-2 with TRBJ2-1; D uncertain. CDR3 length: 16 residues. Germline V gene sequence: CDR1 SGHTA, CDR2 FQGNSA. V lost 1 base and J 2 bases, leaving 12 bases between the germline ends. The CDR3 is CASSLGSGVPYNEQFF. Here the CDR3 DNA reads TGTGCCAGCAGCTTAGGATCGGGCGTCCCCTACAATGAGCAGTTCTTC.

J is TRBJ1-1 and V is TRBV6-1; D is unclear. The V and J ends lost 4 bases and 0 bases respectively, with 9 bases between them. This CDR3 has 14 amino acids. Germline CDR1 MNHNS, CDR2 SASEGT. For the CDR3, the DNA is TGTGCCAGCAGTGCTCAGAGCTTGAACACTGAAGCTTTCTTT. This encodes CASSAQSLNTEAFF.

V usage is TRBV6-5 and J usage is TRBJ2-7; TRBD1 aligns across 9 bases. The V and J ends lost 6 bases and 3 bases, in that order; junction bases with no gene match: 9. The germline CDR1 and CDR2 sequences are MNHEY and SVGAGI. CDR3 size: 15 residues. The CDR3 DNA reads TGTGCCAGCAGACGCCGGACAGGGGAGGTCTACGAGCAGTACTTC. It translates to CASRRRTGEVYEQYF.

This clone was picked up one time. The chain joins TRBV5-4 to TRBJ1-2, with TRBD1 matching 9 bases. The CDR3 contains 14 residues. The germline CDR1 and CDR2 sequences are SGHNT and YYREEE (reference sequence). J was trimmed by 6 bases and V by 5 bases; bases with no gene match: 8. CDR3 in amino acids: CASSPAGTGNGYTF. CDR3 in DNA: TGTGCCAGCAGTCCCGCCGGGACAGGGAATGGCTACACCTTC.

On this clone itself: Additional DNA sequences in this sample encode the identical CDR3. V and J are TRBV18 and TRBJ1-1; D not resolved. V lost 2 bases to trimming and J lost 5 bases, with 6 bases between them. Germline CDR1 is KGHSH and CDR2 is LQKENI. The CDR3 has 12 residues. The CDR3 here is CASSPWNTEAFF. In DNA, the CDR3 is TGTGCCAGCTCACCATGGAATACTGAAGCTTTCTTT. Full variable domain (remainder filled in from reference TRBV18 and TRBJ1-1): NAGVMQNPRHLVRRRGQEARLRCSPMKGHSHVYWYRQLPEEGLKFMVYLQKENIIDESGMPKERFSAEFPKEGPSILRIQQVVRGDSAAYFCASSPWNTEAFFGQGTRLTVV.

J is TRBJ2-7 and V is TRBV5-1; D remains ambiguous. CDR1 and CDR2 (germline): SGHRS, YFSETQ. This CDR3 is built from 13 residues. Trimming cost V 3 bases and J 4 bases, with 11 bases left between them. The CDR3 DNA follows: TGCGCCAGCAGCTCTCCCAGGTCGTACGAGCAGTACTTC. As protein: CASSSPRSYEQYF.

The gene calls are TRBV27 and TRBJ2-1, with D hard to call. Trimming stripped 10 bases from V and 5 bases from J, with 12 bases between. The CDR3 runs 12 residues. The V gene's germline CDR1 is MNHEY and CDR2 SMNVEV (reference sequence). CDR3 sequence (DNA): TGTGCCACTGGGCGGCAAAACAATGAGCAGTTCTTC. Its protein product is CATGRQNNEQFF.

This sequence joins TRBV25-1 and TRBJ1-4, with 7 bases identical to TRBD1. The trim removed 2 bases at V and 7 bases at J, leaving 13 bases unmatched. Looked up from germline, CDR1 is MGHDK and CDR2 is SYGVNS. CDR3 length: 17 residues. The CDR3 coding sequence is TGTGCCAGCAGTGAAAGACGGGGGACTGGGACAGCTGAAAAACTGTTTTTT. Translated, it gives CASSERRGTGTAEKLFF.

The chain combines TRBV11-3 with TRBJ2-5; 11 bases agree with TRBD1. Gene TRBJ2-7 matches the end of the DNA better, so the J call may be wrong. This CDR3 comprises 15 residues. Germline V lookup: CDR1 SGHNT, CDR2 YENEEA. This CDR3 reads CASSTGQGADYEQYF. CDR3 bases: TGTGCCAGCAGCACCGGACAGGGGGCGGACTACGAGCAGTACTTC.

CDR3 in DNA: TGTGCCAGCAGTTTAACTAGCGGGAGACTCCGCACAGATACGCAGTATTTT. It specifies CASSLTSGRLRTDTQYF. This rearrangement joins TRBV27 to TRBJ2-3; 11 bases match TRBD2. Germline values: CDR1 MNHEY, CDR2 SMNVEV (reference sequence). The CDR3 consists of 17 residues. J gave up 1 base and V 2 bases, and 5 bases lay outside the gene matches.

The V and J genes are TRBV28 and TRBJ2-7; 13 bases fit TRBD2. Germline assignment: CDR1 MDHEN and CDR2 SYDVKM. V lost 3 bases and J lost 3; bases outside the gene matches: 5. This CDR3 comprises 16 residues. The CDR3 here is CASSFSGTSGIYEQYF. The CDR3 DNA is TGTGCCAGCAGTTTCTCCGGGACTAGCGGGATCTACGAGCAGTACTTC.

The J gene is TRBJ2-7, the V gene TRBV19; 11 bases match TRBD2. V trimming: 6 bases; J trimming: 4 bases; junction bases outside the gene matches: 8. CDR1 is LNHDA, CDR2 SQIVND, per germline (reference sequence). The CDR3 runs 15 residues. CDR3 residues: CASSLLAGVSYEQYF. The CDR3 DNA reads TGTGCCAGTAGCCTACTAGCGGGAGTCTCTTACGAGCAGTACTTC.

The chain recombines TRBV15 with TRBJ1-3; unclear D gene. The CDR3 contains 15 residues. Germline V gives CDR1 LNHNV, CDR2 YYDKDF (reference sequence). With 0 bases removed from V and 0 bases from J, the gap between germline ends came to 6 bases. The DNA for the CDR3 is TGTGCCACCAGCAGAGATTTGAACTCTGGAAACACCATATATTTT. Translated, it gives CATSRDLNSGNTIYF. The full variable domain, rest sourced from reference TRBV15 and TRBJ1-3, is DAMVIQNPRYQVTQFGKPVTLSCSQTLNHNVMYWYQQKSSQAPKLLFHYYDKDFNNEADTPDNFQSRRPNTSFCFLDIRSPGLGDTAMYLCATSRDLNSGNTIYFGEGSWLTVV.

The chain combines TRBV5-6 with TRBJ1-3; D remains unclear. The CDR3 length is 14 residues. The V gene's germline CDR1 is SGHDT and CDR2 YYEEEE. The ends were cut back, 4 bases at V and 7 bases at J, with 15 bases in the middle. Written as DNA, the CDR3 is TGTGCCAGCAGCGGGTCGGTGCCCGGGAACACCATATATTTT. It specifies CASSGSVPGNTIYF. The full variable domain, in which reference TRBV5-6 and TRBJ1-3 provide the parts outside the CDR3, is DAGVTQSPTHLIKTRGQQVTLRCSPKSGHDTVSWYQQALGQGPQFIFQYYEEEERQRGNFPDRFSGHQFPNYSSELNVNALLLGDSALYLCASSGSVPGNTIYFGEGSWLTVV.

The chain carries TRBV9 and TRBJ2-1; TRBD1 matches at 7 bases. Germline CDR1 reads SGDLS; CDR2 reads YYNGEE. J was trimmed by 7 bases and V by 0 bases; bases with no gene match: 7. The CDR3 sequence is 15 residues long. This CDR3 reads CASSVGTDRLNEQFF. CDR3 sequence (DNA): TGTGCCAGCAGCGTAGGTACGGACAGGTTGAATGAGCAGTTCTTC.